This T cell receptor beta chain was recovered during a study of beta chain features in type 1 diabetes. Points from the study as a whole: Among patients with Type 1 diabetes, TCRB CDR3s were moderately but significantly shorter in every one of the four CD4+ subsets.

As every portion of the isolated RNA was reverse transcribed, the sequencing read expressed TCRB transcripts. Libraries were prepared by immunoSEQ multiplex PCR; TCRdb keeps only in-frame clonotypes and omits some of them. This table holds more than 250,000 clones, roughly 15% found once. V was clipped by 2 bases and J by 6 bases; unmatched bases: 8. The CDR3 consists of 16 residues. Per germline, CDR1 SEHNR and CDR2 FQNEAQ (reference sequence). In its sample, this clone was seen a few times. Its target is unknown. Sequenced sample: naive CD4+ T cells from blood. The receptor's source is a man aged 18-30 years with type 1 diabetes. The chain carries TRBV7-9 and TRBJ2-2, with 8 bases fitting TRBD2. CDR3 bases: TGTGCCAGCAGCTTAAACAGCGGGACTAGGTCCGGGGAGCTGTTTTTT. It specifies CASSLNSGTRSGELFF. The full variable domain, completed using reference TRBV7-9 and TRBJ2-2, is DTGVSQNPRHKITKRGQNVTFRCDPISEHNRLYWYRQTLGQGPEFLTYFQNEAQLEKSRLLSDRFSAERPKGSFSTLEIQRTEQGDSAMYLCASSLNSGTRSGELFFGEGSRLTVL.